This TCR beta chain was captured in a study of T cells in localized non-small cell lung cancer. Notes on the study in general: Uninvolved adjacent lung had more T cell clonality than any other tissue, topping tumor. Heterogeneity within the tumor remains possible, as just one region underwent sequencing. Across samples, adjacent lung featured a median roughly 56 of the top 100 tumor clones.

The repertoire was sequenced with immunoSEQ multiplex PCR; TCRdb's copy has only in-frame clones and lacks some. The sample lists approximately 20,000 clones; 65% to 90% were seen once. Note on this clone: Antigen unknown.

The CDR3 spans 17 residues. Germline trimming cut 5 bases from V and 1 base from J; bases unmatched to any gene: 15. Germline lookup yields CDR1 SQVTM and CDR2 ANQGSEA. This rearrangement joins TRBV29-1 to TRBJ1-2; TRBD1 aligns across 8 bases. The sequenced sample was peripheral blood, obtained before any cancer treatment. The TCR was taken from a man between 40 and 70 years old with stage I lung adenocarcinoma. CDR3 loop: CSVFSGTGDSNNYGYTF. The CDR3 bases are TGCAGCGTTTTTTCGGGGACAGGTGATTCGAATAACTATGGCTACACCTTC.